The 29 T cell receptor beta chains reported below all come from one sample, sequenced in a study of blood T cell repertoires in COVID-19. Clones were sequenced by immunoSEQ multiplex PCR, and TCRdb holds only the in-frame ones, with some missing. The sample consists of 200,000 to 250,000 clones, nearly 90% of them appearing once. Material: peripheral blood. Source of these receptors: a woman aged 18-35 years who had recovered from COVID-19.

The chain employs TRBV4-1 and TRBJ2-7; TRBD2 is a possible D gene (5 bases). The CDR3 consists of 15 residues. Trimming removed 0 bases at V and 3 bases at J, with 12 bases between. Germline V CDR1 and CDR2: MGHRA, YSYEKL. CDR3 nucleotides: TGCGCCAGCAGCCAAGATCTTGGACTCGGCTACGAGCAGTACTTC. Residues: CASSQDLGLGYEQYF.

The V call is TRBV9, the J call TRBJ2-1, with D possibly matching TRBD2 (6 bases). Trimming stripped 3 bases from V and 0 bases from J, with 16 bases between. The CDR3 spans 17 residues. Germline-derived CDR1 and CDR2 are SGDLS and YYNGEE. CDR3 loop: CASSASLAVSSYNEQFF. The CDR3 DNA is TGTGCCAGCAGCGCCTCCTTAGCGGTAAGCTCCTACAATGAGCAGTTCTTC.

In this sample, this clone turned up once. This chain links TRBV15 with TRBJ1-1; no clear D. In germline, CDR1 is LNHNV, CDR2 YYDKDF (reference sequence). V was clipped by 2 bases and J by 1 base, with 2 bases between them. The CDR3 extends over 12 amino acids. CDR3 protein: CATSRQNTEAFF. The CDR3 bases are TGTGCCACCAGCAGACAGAACACTGAAGCTTTCTTT. The full variable domain, rest sourced from reference TRBV15 and TRBJ1-1, is DAMVIQNPRYQVTQFGKPVTLSCSQTLNHNVMYWYQQKSSQAPKLLFHYYDKDFNNEADTPDNFQSRRPNTSFCFLDIRSPGLGDTAMYLCATSRQNTEAFFGQGTRLTVV.

The V and J genes are TRBV7-2 and TRBJ1-4; D gene ambiguous. The V end was cut by 2 bases, the J end by 4 bases, with 11 bases between. This CDR3 comprises 15 residues. The germline V gene has CDR1 SGHTA and CDR2 FQGNSA. In DNA, the CDR3 is TGTGCCAGCAGCTTATCCGGGTCAAATAATGAAAAACTGTTTTTT. This codes for CASSLSGSNNEKLFF.

The chain carries TRBV10-3 and TRBJ2-7, with 7 bases matching TRBD1. The CDR3 totals 13 residues. Germline V gene sequence: CDR1 ENHRY, CDR2 SYGVKD. Trimming at V came to 5 bases and at J to 10 bases, leaving 11 bases not matched to a gene. This chain's CDR3 is CAISSTPGGPQYF. The CDR3 DNA sequence: TGTGCCATCAGTTCCACTCCAGGGGGACCCCAGTACTTC.

This sequence joins TRBV27 and TRBJ1-1, with 7 bases that match TRBD1. Germline V lookup: CDR1 MNHEY, CDR2 SMNVEV (reference sequence). The CDR3 covers 12 residues. Losses at the gene ends were 5 bases for V and 7 bases for J; bases not matched to a gene: 4. CDR3 sequence: CASSRTGVEAFF. The CDR3 nucleotides read TGTGCCAGCAGTCGTACAGGGGTTGAAGCTTTCTTT.

The V gene is TRBV6-1, the J gene TRBJ1-3, with a weak D call TRBD1 (5 bases). Germline lookup yields CDR1 MNHNS and CDR2 SASEGT. The CDR3 totals 15 residues. V was shortened by 3 bases and J by 1 base, with 10 bases between the two germline ends. In DNA, the CDR3 is TGTGCCAGCAGTGACCCACGGGGGTCTGGAAACACCATATATTTT. As protein: CASSDPRGSGNTIYF.

The V gene is TRBV4-3, the J gene TRBJ1-1; D is ambiguous. Germline V gives CDR1 LGHNA, CDR2 YSLEER. The V end was cut by 0 bases, the J end by 2 bases, with 7 bases between. CDR3 length: 14 residues. The CDR3 spells CASSQDYSNTEAFF. The CDR3 nucleotides read TGCGCCAGCAGCCAAGATTACAGCAACACTGAAGCTTTCTTT.

The chain links TRBV4-1 to TRBJ2-7; 8 bases are shared with TRBD2. This CDR3 region has 16 residues. Germline trimming cut 5 bases from V and 2 bases from J; bases unmatched to any gene: 11. Germline CDR1 is MGHRA and CDR2 is YSYEKL. The CDR3 is CASSALLKRGTYEQYF. CDR3 sequence (DNA): TGCGCCAGCAGCGCCCTTCTGAAGCGGGGGACCTACGAGCAGTACTTC.

The chain links TRBV28 to TRBJ2-7; 9 bases are shared with TRBD2. J was trimmed by 2 bases and V by 5 bases; bases with no gene match: 4. The CDR3 totals 14 residues. Germline CDR1 MDHEN, CDR2 SYDVKM. CDR3 amino acids: CASSGSGSPYEQYF. Here the CDR3 DNA reads TGTGCCAGCAGTGGTAGCGGGAGCCCCTACGAGCAGTACTTC.

Only a few counts were recorded for this clone. J is TRBJ1-3 and V is TRBV5-1; TRBD1 matches at 7 bases. CDR3 length: 16 amino acids. The V gene end was trimmed by 0 bases and the J gene end by 1 base; junction bases not matched to a gene: 4. CDR1 and CDR2 from the germline V gene are SGHRS and YFSETQ. The CDR3 reads CASSLGTGMSGNTIYF. The CDR3, as DNA: TGCGCCAGCAGCTTGGGGACAGGAATGTCTGGAAACACCATATATTTT.

CDR3 amino acids: CASRLDSEAFF. DNA of the CDR3: TGTGCCAGCAGACTGGACAGTGAAGCTTTCTTT. The chain recombines TRBV6-5 with TRBJ1-1; possibly TRBD1 for D (6 bases). This CDR3 is 11 amino acids long. Germline CDR1 is MNHEY and CDR2 is SVGAGI. V was trimmed by 6 bases and J by 7 bases, leaving 9 bases between them.

V is TRBV9 and J is TRBJ1-2; possibly TRBD1 for D (6 bases). The CDR3 runs to 17 residues. CDR1 SGDLS and CDR2 YYNGEE come from the germline V gene. V was shortened by 3 bases and J by 3 bases, with 21 bases between the two germline ends. CDR3 DNA sequence: TGTGCCAGCAGCGCCCCTCGGATAAGGGGGATTCACTATGGCTACACCTTC. Translated: CASSAPRIRGIHYGYTF.

The rearrangement links TRBV6-5 to TRBJ1-1, with 8 bases aligning to TRBD1. The V and J ends lost 5 bases and 3 bases, in that order; junction bases with no gene match: 8. The CDR3 runs 15 residues. Germline V lookup: CDR1 MNHEY, CDR2 SVGAGI. As DNA, the CDR3 is TGTGCCAGCAGTACCTCAGGGGGCTGGGACACTGAAGCTTTCTTT. Protein product: CASSTSGGWDTEAFF.

The chain recombines TRBV30 with TRBJ1-2; D not certain. V dropped 0 bases and J dropped 6 bases, with 23 bases sitting between them. CDR1 and CDR2 (germline): GTSNPN, SVGIG (reference sequence). The CDR3 is 17 residues long. The CDR3 region has the DNA TGTGCCTGGAGTGTACCTTACCCCCAGGCCCCACTGAATGGCTACACCTTC. It encodes CAWSVPYPQAPLNGYTF.

This clone was seen more than once but under ten times. The rearrangement uses TRBV27 and TRBJ2-7; 9 nucleotides line up with TRBD1. Trimming at V came to 5 bases and at J to 3 bases, leaving 5 bases not matched to a gene. Germline assignment: CDR1 MNHEY and CDR2 SMNVEV (reference sequence). This CDR3 contains 14 residues. CDR3 coding DNA: TGTGCCAGCAGTATCACAGGGGGCCACTACGAGCAGTACTTC. Translation gives CASSITGGHYEQYF.

The rearrangement links TRBV5-5 to TRBJ2-3; weak D call: TRBD1 (7 bases). Germline CDR1 is SGHKS and CDR2 is YYEKEE (reference sequence). Trimming left V 9 bases short and J 2 bases short, with 19 bases between. The CDR3 spans 15 residues. CDR3 sequence (DNA): TGTGCCACCCAGGGGGGTCCCCAGTACACAGATACGCAGTATTTT. Translation gives CATQGGPQYTDTQYF.

The rearrangement joins TRBV18 to TRBJ2-1; a possible D gene is TRBD2 (5 bases). The germline V gene has CDR1 KGHSH and CDR2 LQKENI. Trimming left V 3 bases short and J 7 bases short, with 16 bases between. CDR3 length equals 15 residues. This chain's CDR3 is CASSPGAATTNEQFF. The DNA for the CDR3 is TGTGCCAGCTCACCCGGAGCGGCCACCACGAATGAGCAGTTCTTC. Using reference TRBV18 and TRBJ2-1 for the parts outside the CDR3, the full variable domain is NAGVMQNPRHLVRRRGQEARLRCSPMKGHSHVYWYRQLPEEGLKFMVYLQKENIIDESGMPKERFSAEFPKEGPSILRIQQVVRGDSAAYFCASSPGAATTNEQFFGPGTRLTVL.

The V call is TRBV18, the J call TRBJ2-4; TRBD2 aligns across 12 bases. The junction had 1 base not matched to a gene; V was cut back by 0 bases and J by 1 base. Looked up from germline, CDR1 is KGHSH and CDR2 is LQKENI. There are 17 residues in the CDR3. The CDR3 loop reads CASSPPLAGGAKNIQYF. CDR3 DNA sequence: TGTGCCAGCTCACCACCCCTAGCGGGAGGGGCCAAAAACATTCAGTACTTC.

This chain links TRBV13 with TRBJ2-7; 7 positions match TRBD1. With 5 bases clipped from V and 0 bases from J, the junction kept 4 bases outside the gene matches. Germline loops: CDR1 PRHDT, CDR2 FYEKMQ (reference sequence). CDR3 size: 14 residues. This CDR3 is CASSQDRNSYEQYF. The CDR3 region has the DNA TGTGCCAGCAGCCAGGACAGGAACTCCTACGAGCAGTACTTC.

The J gene is TRBJ2-2, the V gene TRBV14; unclear D gene. The V end was cut by 1 base, the J end by 4 bases, with 4 bases between. The length of the CDR3 is 13 residues. CDR1 is SGHDN and CDR2 is FVKESK in the germline V gene. CDR3 bases: TGTGCCAGCAGCCAAGTTATCACCGGGGAGCTGTTTTTT. It specifies CASSQVITGELFF.

The chain couples TRBV30 to TRBJ1-1; 7 positions match TRBD1. The CDR3 has 11 residues. CDR1 GTSNPN and CDR2 SVGIG come from the germline V gene (reference sequence). With V trimmed by 3 bases and J by 6 bases, 1 base remained unmatched. CDR3 sequence: CAWRTGAEAFF. The CDR3 bases are TGTGCCTGGAGAACAGGGGCTGAAGCTTTCTTT. The full variable domain, rest sourced from reference TRBV30 and TRBJ1-1, is SQTIHQWPATLVQPVGSPLSLECTVEGTSNPNLYWYRQAAGRGLQLLFYSVGIGQISSEVPQNLSASRPQDRQFILSSKKLLLSDSGFYLCAWRTGAEAFFGQGTRLTVV.

The chain recombines TRBV5-1 with TRBJ1-4, with 10 bases matching TRBD1. The CDR3 runs to 14 residues. Per germline, CDR1 SGHRS and CDR2 YFSETQ. The trim removed 3 bases at V and 8 bases at J, leaving 4 bases unmatched. Here the CDR3 reads CASSSDRGKEKLFF. The CDR3 DNA reads TGCGCCAGCAGCTCGGACAGGGGGAAGGAAAAACTGTTTTTT.

V and J are TRBV4-3 and TRBJ2-1; 10 nucleotides match TRBD1. Trimming took 0 bases from V and 9 from J; bases not matched to a gene: 8. Germline CDR1 is LGHNA and CDR2 is YSLEER. The CDR3 has 16 residues. The DNA of the CDR3 is TGCGCCAGCAGCCAAGATCCGGGACAGGGGTGGGGTGAGCAGTTCTTC. Its protein is CASSQDPGQGWGEQFF.

The rearrangement links TRBV10-3 to TRBJ2-2; TRBD2 agrees at 9 bases. With V trimmed by 3 bases and J by 5 bases, 7 bases remained unmatched. Germline CDR1 reads ENHRY; CDR2 reads SYGVKD. This CDR3 comprises 16 residues. CDR3 residues: CAISDGLAGKTGELFF. CDR3 nucleotides: TGTGCCATCAGTGACGGGCTAGCGGGAAAAACCGGGGAGCTGTTTTTT.

The chain has TRBV9 and TRBJ2-7; 10 bases match TRBD2. The germline V gene has CDR1 SGDLS and CDR2 YYNGEE. CDR3 length equals 17 residues. J gave up 3 bases and V 4 bases, and 13 bases lay outside the gene matches. CDR3 region: CASSPQIGTSDNYEQYF. The CDR3 nucleotides read TGTGCCAGCAGCCCCCAGATAGGGACTAGCGATAACTACGAGCAGTACTTC.

This chain links TRBV7-3 with TRBJ1-2, with D unresolved. This CDR3 is built from 13 residues. Germline V gene lookup returns CDR1 SGHTA and CDR2 FQGTGA. Trimming removed 1 base at V and 4 bases at J, with 7 bases between. The CDR3 loop is CASSLMGAYGYTF. The DNA of the CDR3 is TGTGCCAGCAGCTTAATGGGAGCCTATGGCTACACCTTC.

This clone was found a few times. The genes are TRBV30 and TRBJ2-1, with a tentative D call TRBD2 (5 bases). Per germline, CDR1 GTSNPN and CDR2 SVGIG (reference sequence). Trimming removed 2 bases at V and 0 bases at J, with 8 bases between. The CDR3 is 14 amino acids. This chain's CDR3 is CAWSTGSSYNEQFF. The CDR3 bases are TGTGCCTGGAGTACGGGGAGCTCCTACAATGAGCAGTTCTTC. The full variable domain, completed using reference TRBV30 and TRBJ2-1, is SQTIHQWPATLVQPVGSPLSLECTVEGTSNPNLYWYRQAAGRGLQLLFYSVGIGQISSEVPQNLSASRPQDRQFILSSKKLLLSDSGFYLCAWSTGSSYNEQFFGPGTRLTVL.

The rearrangement links TRBV19 to TRBJ2-1; D perhaps matches TRBD1 (5 bases). The V end lost 3 bases, the J end lost 0 bases, and 9 bases lay between the germline ends. CDR1 and CDR2 from the germline V gene are LNHDA and SQIVND (reference sequence). The CDR3 has 15 residues. CDR3: CASSIQGSSYNEQFF. CDR3 coding DNA: TGTGCCAGTAGTATCCAGGGTAGCTCCTACAATGAGCAGTTCTTC.